This T cell receptor (beta chain) was recorded in a study of cytomegalovirus exposure and HLA in healthy donors. Study as a whole: Previous work identified roughly 110 million unique TCR beta sequences from some 170 million T cells. Study observations and caveats: Three chains linked to CMV were shown in vitro to be specific for CMV antigens. High specificity and sensitivity for cytomegalovirus status were reported for the classifier. Trimming of TCR beta V- and J-genes showed a link, identified in a later analysis, to a missense DCLRE1C variant.

Germline V gives CDR1 SGHRS, CDR2 YFSETQ. The CDR3 spans 14 residues. Germline trimming cut 3 bases from V and 4 bases from J; bases unmatched to any gene: 5. On this clone itself: The antigen remains undetermined.

Primers: 60 Vbeta forward and 13 Jbeta reverse. Assay: immunoSEQ multiplex PCR; the TCRdb copy retains only in-frame clones and omits some. The repertoire holds around 160,000 clones, with about 73% as singletons. The specimen was PBMCs. The chain carries TRBV5-1 and TRBJ2-5; 8 nucleotides match TRBD2. This sequence originates from a middle-aged man in good health and CMV-seropositive. This CDR3 reads CASSWNLAGETQYF. The CDR3 nucleotides read TGCGCCAGCAGCTGGAACCTAGCGGGAGAGACCCAGTACTTC.